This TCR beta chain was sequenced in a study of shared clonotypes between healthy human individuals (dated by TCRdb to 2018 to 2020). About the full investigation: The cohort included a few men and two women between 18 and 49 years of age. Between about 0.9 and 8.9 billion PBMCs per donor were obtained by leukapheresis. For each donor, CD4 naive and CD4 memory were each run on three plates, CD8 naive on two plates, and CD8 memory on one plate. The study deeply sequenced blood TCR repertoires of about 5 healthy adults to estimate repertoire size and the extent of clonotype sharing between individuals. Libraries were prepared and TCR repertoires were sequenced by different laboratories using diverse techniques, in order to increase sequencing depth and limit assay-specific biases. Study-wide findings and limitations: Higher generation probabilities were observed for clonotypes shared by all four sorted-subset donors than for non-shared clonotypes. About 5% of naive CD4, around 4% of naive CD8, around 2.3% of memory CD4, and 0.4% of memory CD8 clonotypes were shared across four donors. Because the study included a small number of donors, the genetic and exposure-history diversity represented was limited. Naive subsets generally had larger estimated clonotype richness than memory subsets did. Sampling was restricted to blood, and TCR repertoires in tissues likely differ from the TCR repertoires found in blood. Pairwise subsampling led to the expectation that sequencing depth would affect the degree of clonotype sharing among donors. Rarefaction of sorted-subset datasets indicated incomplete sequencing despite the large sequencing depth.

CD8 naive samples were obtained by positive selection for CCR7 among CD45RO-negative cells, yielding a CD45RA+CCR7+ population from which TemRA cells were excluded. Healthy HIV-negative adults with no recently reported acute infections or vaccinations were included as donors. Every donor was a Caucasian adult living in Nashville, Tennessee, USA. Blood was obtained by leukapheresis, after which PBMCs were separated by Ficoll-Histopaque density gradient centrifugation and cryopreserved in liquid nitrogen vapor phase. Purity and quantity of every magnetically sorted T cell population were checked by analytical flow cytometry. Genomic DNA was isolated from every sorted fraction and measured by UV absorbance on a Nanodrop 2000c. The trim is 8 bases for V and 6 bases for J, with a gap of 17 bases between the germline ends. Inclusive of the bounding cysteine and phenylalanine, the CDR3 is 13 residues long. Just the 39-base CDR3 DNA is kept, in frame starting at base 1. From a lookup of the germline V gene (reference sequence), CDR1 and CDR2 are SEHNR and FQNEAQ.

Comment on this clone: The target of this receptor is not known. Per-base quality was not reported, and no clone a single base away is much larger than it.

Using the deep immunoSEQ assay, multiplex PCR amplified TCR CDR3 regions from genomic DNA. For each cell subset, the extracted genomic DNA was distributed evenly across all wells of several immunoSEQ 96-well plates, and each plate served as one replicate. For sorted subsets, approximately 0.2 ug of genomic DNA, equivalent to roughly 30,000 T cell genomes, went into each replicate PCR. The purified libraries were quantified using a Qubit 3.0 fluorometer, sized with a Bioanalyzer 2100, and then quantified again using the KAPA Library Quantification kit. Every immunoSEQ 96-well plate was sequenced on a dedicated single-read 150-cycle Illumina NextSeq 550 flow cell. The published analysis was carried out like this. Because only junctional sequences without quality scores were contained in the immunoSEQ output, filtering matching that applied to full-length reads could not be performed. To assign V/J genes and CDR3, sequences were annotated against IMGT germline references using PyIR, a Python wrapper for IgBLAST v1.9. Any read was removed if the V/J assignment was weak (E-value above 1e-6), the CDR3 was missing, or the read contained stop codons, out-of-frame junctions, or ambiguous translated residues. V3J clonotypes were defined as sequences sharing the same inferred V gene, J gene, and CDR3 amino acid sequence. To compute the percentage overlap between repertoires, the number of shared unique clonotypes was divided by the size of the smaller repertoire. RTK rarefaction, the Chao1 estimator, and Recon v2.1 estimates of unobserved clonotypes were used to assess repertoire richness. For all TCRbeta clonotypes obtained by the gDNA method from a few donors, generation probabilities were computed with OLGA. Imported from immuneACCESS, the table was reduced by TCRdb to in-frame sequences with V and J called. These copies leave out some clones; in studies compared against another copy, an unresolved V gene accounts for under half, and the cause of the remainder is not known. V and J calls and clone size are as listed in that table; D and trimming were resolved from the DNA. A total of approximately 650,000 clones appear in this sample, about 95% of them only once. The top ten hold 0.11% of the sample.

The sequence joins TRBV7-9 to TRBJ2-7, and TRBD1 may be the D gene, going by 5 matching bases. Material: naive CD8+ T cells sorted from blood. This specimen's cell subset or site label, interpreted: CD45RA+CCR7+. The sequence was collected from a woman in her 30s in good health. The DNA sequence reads TGTGCCAGCGGGGCTGGGATGCTCCTCGAGCAGTACTTC. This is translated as CASGAGMLLEQYF.